The T cell receptor (beta chain) under discussion was sequenced for a study of cytomegalovirus exposure and HLA in healthy donors. General study findings and limits: Presence/absence results assume similar sequencing depth per donor, which may not hold.

Germline CDR1 is SGHAT and CDR2 is FQNNGV. The CDR3 is made up of 14 amino acids. Primers for the PCR totalled 60 Vbeta and 13 Jbeta. TCRdb keeps only in-frame clones here, not all; method: immunoSEQ multiplex PCR. The data hold roughly 160,000 clones, with over 75% observed a single time. Remarks on this clone: Antigen unknown. At one of its ends the junction is not consistent with the germline gene, which may arise from a read error.

The sequencing sample was made of PBMCs. This sequence originates from a male donor in good health and CMV-seronegative. The rearrangement joins TRBV11-2 to TRBJ2-2; maybe TRBD2 (5 bases). CDR3 residues: CASSLGPASGELFF. As DNA, the CDR3 is TGTGCCAGCAGCTTAGGGCCCGCGTCCGGGGAGTTGTTTTTT.